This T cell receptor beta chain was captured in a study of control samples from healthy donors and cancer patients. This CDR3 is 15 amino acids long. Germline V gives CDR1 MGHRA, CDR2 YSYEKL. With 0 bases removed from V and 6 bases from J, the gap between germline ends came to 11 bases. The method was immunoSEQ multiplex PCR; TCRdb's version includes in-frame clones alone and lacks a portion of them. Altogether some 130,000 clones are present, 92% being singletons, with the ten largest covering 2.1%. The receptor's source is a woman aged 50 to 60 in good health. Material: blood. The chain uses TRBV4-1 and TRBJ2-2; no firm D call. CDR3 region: CASSQDGSWSGELFF. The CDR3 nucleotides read TGCGCCAGCAGCCAAGATGGGTCTTGGTCCGGGGAGCTGTTTTTT.